This TCR beta chain was found in a study of T cells in Graves' hyperthyroidism and ophthalmopathy. Ophthalmopathy patients showed a Clinical Activity Score of at least 3, NOSPECS grade of at least 4 and duration under 3 months. Every diagnosis used clinical symptoms, serum thyroxine and TRAb, thyroid ultrasound and orbital computed tomography. The PBMCs had their origin in approximately 10 ml of fresh peripheral blood. Regarding the study as a whole: Most thyroid-expanded clonotypes above 0.001 were also found in blood.

This clonotype occurred many times. Its antigen remains unidentified. Deletions cut 1 base from V and 7 bases from J, with 5 bases between. CDR1 is SGHVS and CDR2 is FQNEAQ in the germline V gene. The CDR3 length is 13 residues. The investigators amplified TCR beta CDR3 regions from RNA transcripts. During a first-round RT-PCR of the TCR CDR3, the HTBI primer set was used. TCRdb re-derived calls from the multiplex PCR reads in MiXCR, one entry per CDR3 protein. The table lists around 250,000 distinct CDR3 sequences, almost 25% of them singletons. The sequence was collected from a woman aged 40 to 50 with Graves' ophthalmopathy. This sequence joins TRBV7-8 and TRBJ2-6; no firm D call. Sequenced input: blood. This chain's CDR3 is CASSLGRANVLTF. CDR3 sequence (DNA): TGTGCCAGCAGCTTAGGGCGAGCCAACGTCCTGACTTTC.